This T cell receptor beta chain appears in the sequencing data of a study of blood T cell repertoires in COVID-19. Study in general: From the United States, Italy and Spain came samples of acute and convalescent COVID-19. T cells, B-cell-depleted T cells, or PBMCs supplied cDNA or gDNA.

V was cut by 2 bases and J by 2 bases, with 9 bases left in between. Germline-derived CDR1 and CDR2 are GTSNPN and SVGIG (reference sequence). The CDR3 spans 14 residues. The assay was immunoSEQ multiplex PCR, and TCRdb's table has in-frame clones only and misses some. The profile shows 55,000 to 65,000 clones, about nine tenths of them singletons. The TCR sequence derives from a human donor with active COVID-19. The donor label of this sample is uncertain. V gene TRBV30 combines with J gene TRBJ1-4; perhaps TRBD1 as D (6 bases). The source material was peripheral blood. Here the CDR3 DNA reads TGTGCCTGGAGTCGGACAGACACTAATGAAAAACTGTTTTTT. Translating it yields CAWSRTDTNEKLFF.